These 26 T cell receptor beta chains originate from one sample sequenced in a study of T cell repertoires in aging, cancer and after chemotherapy. Rearranged V-D-J TRB sequences were amplified with a mixed TRB-A/B primer pool. TCRdb reprocessed the multiplex PCR reads with MiXCR, giving one entry per CDR3 protein. This table has approximately 2,600 distinct CDR3 sequences, more than 55% appearing once. TCR beta rearrangements were amplified from peripheral blood genomic DNA. The sequencing input was blood. Receptors originate from a human donor with a solid tumor.

V gene TRBV5-5 combines with J gene TRBJ2-1, with D possibly TRBD2 on 5 matching bases. Germline assignment: CDR1 SGHKS and CDR2 YYEKEE (reference sequence). V lost 0 bases, J lost 3 bases, and 13 bases lay in between. This CDR3 is built from 16 residues. The CDR3 reads CASSLELAAGYNEQFF. DNA of the CDR3: TGTGCCAGCAGCTTGGAGCTAGCAGCAGGCTACAATGAGCAGTTCTTC.

This chain links TRBV28 with TRBJ2-7; no clear D gene. Trimming removed 6 bases at V and 4 bases at J, with 22 bases between. CDR3 length: 16 residues. From germline, CDR1 is MDHEN and CDR2 SYDVKM. CDR3 residues: CASSPMGGRLPYEQYF. The DNA for the CDR3 is TGTGCCAGCAGCCCAATGGGCGGCCGCCTTCCGTACGAGCAGTACTTC.

As DNA, the CDR3 is TGTGCCAGCAGTGAAGCCACAGGGGCATACAATGAGCAGTTCTTC. Residues: CASSEATGAYNEQFF. The chain couples TRBV6-5 to TRBJ2-5; TRBD1 agrees at 7 bases. The J call may be in error: the DNA end matches TRBJ2-1 better. Germline CDR1 is MNHEY and CDR2 is SVGAGI. This CDR3 is built from 15 residues.

This clonotype was counted a few times. The rearrangement uses TRBV30 and TRBJ1-5; no clear D. CDR1 and CDR2 from the germline V gene are GTSNPN and SVGIG (reference sequence). Deletions cut 5 bases from V and 1 base from J, with 12 bases between. This CDR3 region has 14 residues. CDR3: CAWSRKRSNQPQHF. The DNA of the CDR3 is TGTGCCTGGTCAAGAAAACGCAGCAATCAGCCCCAGCATTTT. The whole variable domain, remainder taken from reference TRBV30 and TRBJ1-5, is SQTIHQWPATLVQPVGSPLSLECTVEGTSNPNLYWYRQAAGRGLQLLFYSVGIGQISSEVPQNLSASRPQDRQFILSSKKLLLSDSGFYLCAWSRKRSNQPQHFGDGTRLSIL.

J is TRBJ2-5 and V is TRBV7-2; no clear D. The germline V gene encodes CDR1 SGHTA and CDR2 FQGNSA. The CDR3 is 11 residues long. V was cut by 0 bases and J by 5 bases, with 1 base left in between. The CDR3 DNA follows: TGTGCCAGCAGCTTAGCTGAGACCCAGTACTTC. Translation gives CASSLAETQYF.

Only one count was recorded for this clonotype. This chain connects TRBV7-2 to TRBJ2-7; 15 bases line up with TRBD2. The V segment lost 2 bases and the J segment 4 bases; nucleotides outside the gene matches: 9. The CDR3 consists of 18 residues. Germline values: CDR1 SGHTA, CDR2 FQGNSA. CDR3: CASSLPLGLAGGGYEQYF. The DNA for the CDR3 is TGTGCCAGCAGCTTACCCCTGGGACTAGCGGGAGGAGGTTACGAGCAGTACTTC.

The V call is TRBV6-2 or TRBV6-3, the J call TRBJ1-1, with TRBD1 matching over 11 bases. This CDR3 comprises 16 residues. The ends lost 10 bases at V and 4 bases at J; junction bases unmatched: 14. Germline-derived CDR1 and CDR2 are MNHEY and SVGEGT. Here the CDR3 DNA reads TGTGCCACCATCGCAAGGGGTGGGACAGGGGGCACTGAAGCTTTCTTT. Translation: CATIARGGTGGTEAFF.

This chain uses TRBV19 with TRBJ1-4; 10 nucleotides align to TRBD1. Germline V gene sequence: CDR1 LNHDA, CDR2 SQIVND (reference sequence). The ends lost 4 bases at V and 8 bases at J; junction bases unmatched: 7. The CDR3 loop spans 15 amino acids. This CDR3 is CASSTRQGAGEKLFF. CDR3 DNA sequence: TGTGCCAGTAGTACCCGACAGGGGGCGGGAGAAAAACTGTTTTTT. The whole variable domain, remainder taken from reference TRBV19 and TRBJ1-4, is DGGITQSPKYLFRKEGQNVTLSCEQNLNHDAMYWYRQDPGQGLRLIYYSQIVNDFQKGDIAEGYSVSREKKESFPLTVTSAQKNPTAFYLCASSTRQGAGEKLFFGSGTQLSVL.

This clonotype has only one observation. The CDR3 protein is CASSSHRGRILEQYF. CDR3 sequence (DNA): TGTGCCAGCAGCTCGCACAGGGGGCGTATTCTCGAGCAGTACTTC. The chain employs TRBV11-2 and TRBJ2-7; 9 bases match TRBD1. The CDR3 consists of 15 residues. From germline, CDR1 is SGHAT and CDR2 FQNNGV. Trimming removed 4 bases from V and 6 bases from J; junction bases left unmatched: 10.

The chain recombines TRBV7-2 with TRBJ2-1, with TRBD2 identical over 9 bases. With V trimmed by 2 bases and J by 1 base, 3 bases remained unmatched. The CDR3 is 16 amino acids. Germline CDR1 reads SGHTA; CDR2 reads FQGNSA. The CDR3 sequence is CASSLRLAASYNEQFF. As DNA, the CDR3 is TGTGCCAGCAGCTTAAGACTAGCGGCTTCCTACAATGAGCAGTTCTTC.

This clonotype has more than one count but fewer than ten. The rearrangement uses TRBV6-5 and TRBJ2-5, with 9 positions matching TRBD2. The CDR3 has 15 residues. J lost 5 bases, V lost 4 bases, and 8 bases had no gene match. The V gene's germline CDR1 is MNHEY and CDR2 SVGAGI. CDR3 loop: CASSSAGGSWETQYF. CDR3 bases: TGTGCCAGCAGTTCCGCGGGAGGGTCGTGGGAGACCCAGTACTTC.

This clonotype came up a few times. The chain couples TRBV7-2 to TRBJ2-3; TRBD2 matches 10 bases. V was pared by 2 bases and J by 7 bases, with 21 bases of the junction left unmatched. This CDR3 contains 20 residues. Germline V gives CDR1 SGHTA, CDR2 FQGNSA. CDR3 loop: CASSLLRGDLLAGYSNTQYF. CDR3 DNA sequence: TGTGCCAGCAGCTTATTGAGGGGGGACTTACTAGCGGGGTATTCCAATACGCAGTATTTT. The full variable domain, in which reference TRBV7-2 and TRBJ2-3 provide the parts outside the CDR3, is GAGVSQSPSNKVTEKGKDVELRCDPISGHTALYWYRQSLGQGLEFLIYFQGNSAPDKSGLPSDRFSAERTGGSVSTLTIQRTQQEDSAVYLCASSLLRGDLLAGYSNTQYFGPGTRLTVL.

The J gene is TRBJ2-3, the V gene TRBV7-3, with 9 nucleotides matching TRBD1. Per germline, CDR1 SGHTA and CDR2 FQGTGA. The CDR3 runs 16 residues. J gave up 1 base and V 5 bases, and 7 bases lay outside the gene matches. Here the CDR3 reads CASSTGGESGTDTQYF. The CDR3, as DNA: TGTGCCAGCAGCACAGGGGGCGAATCGGGCACAGATACGCAGTATTTT.

The CDR3 DNA sequence: TGTGCCAGCAGTTTATCCTCCGGGACAGGGGCCAAGCAGTACTTC. It is translated as CASSLSSGTGAKQYF. The J gene is TRBJ2-7, the V gene TRBV28; 10 bases fit TRBD1. V shed 1 base and J 8 bases; nucleotides not matched to a gene: 8. CDR1 and CDR2 (germline): MDHEN, SYDVKM. This CDR3 region has 15 residues.

The chain carries TRBV6-1 and TRBJ1-1; a weak D match, TRBD1 (6 bases). V dropped 2 bases and J dropped 0 bases, with 19 bases sitting between them. Germline CDR1 and CDR2: MNHNS and SASEGT. The CDR3 length is 18 residues. The CDR3 region is CASSEKRAGQILNTEAFF. Written as DNA, the CDR3 is TGTGCCAGCAGTGAAAAGCGGGCAGGACAGATCCTGAACACTGAAGCTTTCTTT.

The rearrangement links TRBV6-1 to TRBJ2-1; 12 bases align to TRBD2. With 6 bases clipped from V and 6 bases from J, the junction kept 6 bases outside the gene matches. The germline V gene has CDR1 MNHNS and CDR2 SASEGT. This CDR3 has 15 amino acids. The CDR3 nucleotides read TGTGCCAGCAGCGAACTAGCGGGGGGCAGCAATGAGCAGTTCTTC. It specifies CASSELAGGSNEQFF.

The chain recombines TRBV27 with TRBJ2-3; 9 bases fit TRBD1. There are 15 residues in the CDR3. Germline values: CDR1 MNHEY, CDR2 SMNVEV (reference sequence). J lost 3 bases, V lost 3 bases, and 4 bases had no gene match. The CDR3 region is CASSLGQGRTDTQYF. The CDR3 DNA is TGTGCCAGCAGTTTGGGACAGGGACGGACAGATACGCAGTATTTT.

Only a few counts were recorded for this clonotype. The chain is built from TRBV19 and TRBJ1-2; D not certain. The germline CDR1 and CDR2 sequences are LNHDA and SQIVND (reference sequence). Between the trimmed V and J ends, which lost 7 bases and 9 bases, there was a span of 18 bases. This CDR3 contains 13 residues. The CDR3 loop is CASNAGPGDSYTF. CDR3 coding DNA: TGTGCCAGTAACGCCGGGCCCGGAGACAGCTACACCTTC.

The J gene is TRBJ2-2, the V gene TRBV4-3; D unresolved. The CDR3 length is 17 residues. With 0 bases removed from V and 1 base from J, the gap between germline ends came to 12 bases. The V gene's germline CDR1 is LGHNA and CDR2 YSLEER. CDR3 nucleotides: TGCGCCAGCAGCCAAGAGGTGTTCGGTCAGAACACCGGGGAGCTGTTTTTT. Translating gives CASSQEVFGQNTGELFF.

The chain links TRBV7-2 to TRBJ2-1, with TRBD2 matching 7 bases. Germline V CDR1 and CDR2: SGHTA, FQGNSA. The CDR3 runs 15 residues. V trimming: 5 bases; J trimming: 2 bases; junction bases outside the gene matches: 6. CDR3 coding DNA: TGTGCCAGCAGCCTTAGCGGGTCTCCCTACAATGAGCAGTTCTTC. It specifies CASSLSGSPYNEQFF.

This clonotype occurred once. V usage is TRBV29-1 and J usage is TRBJ2-1; D unclear. The V gene's germline CDR1 is SQVTM and CDR2 ANQGSEA. The V end lost 2 bases, the J end lost 1 base, and 15 bases lay between the germline ends. The CDR3 totals 16 residues. CDR3 sequence reads: CSVERLTYQSYNEQFF. CDR3 DNA: TGCAGCGTTGAACGCCTGACTTATCAGTCCTACAATGAGCAGTTCTTC.

The chain combines TRBV6-1 with TRBJ2-7; D is undetermined. Looked up from germline, CDR1 is MNHNS and CDR2 is SASEGT. CDR3 length: 13 residues. V lost 10 bases and J 6 bases, leaving 19 bases between the germline ends. CDR3 bases: TGTGCCACCTCCGTGGGAAGCGTCGGCGAGCAGTACTTC. Translated: CATSVGSVGEQYF.

The CDR3 spells CSARLAGETQYF. The CDR3 region has the DNA TGCAGCGCAAGACTAGCCGGCGAGACCCAGTACTTC. V and J are TRBV29-1 and TRBJ2-5; the match to TRBD2 covers 7 bases. V gave up 7 bases and J gave up 5 bases; unmatched junction bases: 7. Germline CDR1 reads SQVTM; CDR2 reads ANQGSEA. This CDR3 is built from 12 residues.

The chain carries TRBV6-1 and TRBJ2-7; D uncertain. The CDR3 runs 11 residues. Trimming removed 5 bases from V and 6 bases from J, with 8 bases in between. Germline V gene lookup returns CDR1 MNHNS and CDR2 SASEGT. The CDR3 here is CASSTVSEQYF. In DNA form, the CDR3 reads TGTGCCAGCAGTACCGTTAGCGAGCAGTACTTC.

The chain is built from TRBV6-2 or TRBV6-3 and TRBJ2-7; D tentatively fits TRBD1 or TRBD2 (5 bases each). Per germline, CDR1 MNHEY and CDR2 SVGEGT. V lost 7 bases and J lost 6, with 16 bases in between. The CDR3 is 13 amino acids. The CDR3, as DNA: TGTGCCAGCACCAGGGACGGATGGGGCGAGCAGTACTTC. It yields the protein CASTRDGWGEQYF.

This chain joins TRBV19 and TRBJ2-2; possibly TRBD2 for D (7 bases). V was shortened by 7 bases and J by 6 bases, with 24 bases between the two germline ends. Germline V gene data show CDR1 as LNHDA and CDR2 as SQIVND (reference sequence). This CDR3 comprises 17 residues. The CDR3 is CASTDRGGGSLAGELFF. The CDR3, as DNA: TGTGCCAGTACCGATAGGGGGGGCGGGAGTCTTGCCGGGGAGCTGTTTTTT.